The source of this T cell receptor beta chain is a study of T cell repertoires in cytomegalovirus infection. This clonotype was counted between two and nine times. What it binds is unknown. MiXCR was run by TCRdb on the reads, yielding one entry per CDR3 protein. The sample yields fewer than 1,000,000 distinct CDR3 sequences, less than 35% seen once. CDR1 is SGHVS, CDR2 FNYEAQ, per germline. The length of the CDR3 is 18 residues. Trimming left V 1 base short and J 0 bases short, with 13 bases between. The sequence derives from a human donor in good health (CMV status not recorded). Some clones in this sample may be carry-over from other donors' samples. Source: cultured CD8+ T cells from PBMCs, taken from culture after CMV antigen stimulation. This chain links TRBV7-6 with TRBJ2-6, with unresolved D. The CDR3 bases are TGTGCCAGCAGCTTAGAGCTTTGGCATACCTCTGGGGCCAACGTCCTGACTTTC. The encoded protein is CASSLELWHTSGANVLTF.